This passage covers 13 T cell receptor beta chains from one sample sequenced in a study of control samples from healthy donors and cancer patients. Clones were sequenced by immunoSEQ multiplex PCR, and TCRdb holds only the in-frame ones, with some missing. The sample has tens of thousands of clones, approximately 90% seen once; the top ten hold more than 1.5%. The specimen was PBMCs. The receptors were sampled from a man between 35 and 55 years old with colorectal cancer.

The rearrangement links TRBV2 to TRBJ1-1; D call uncertain. Trimming cost V 1 base and J 9 bases, with 15 bases left between them. The CDR3 runs 14 residues. The germline V gene has CDR1 SNHLY and CDR2 FYNNEI. The CDR3 DNA reads as TGTGCCAGCAGTGAAGGACTCTACGAGAGAAAAGCTTTCTTT. This sequence encodes CASSEGLYERKAFF. Drawing the rest from reference TRBV2 and TRBJ1-1, the complete variable domain is EPEVTQTPSHQVTQMGQEVILRCVPISNHLYFYWYRQILGQKVEFLVSFYNNEISEKSEIFDDQFSVERPDGSNFTLKIRSTKLEDSAMYFCASSEGLYERKAFFGQGTRLTVV.

This clone was seen once. The chain employs TRBV3-1 (or the pseudogene TRBV3-2) and TRBJ2-1; TRBD2 matches 11 bases. Germline values: CDR1 LGHDT, CDR2 YNNKEL (reference sequence). V lost 4 bases, J lost 5 bases, and 4 bases stayed unmatched. The CDR3 contains 15 residues. For the CDR3, the DNA is TGTGCCAGCAGCCGACTAGCGGGAACTAACAATGAGCAGTTCTTC. Its translation is CASSRLAGTNNEQFF.

The CDR3 sequence: CASSLEQGLSYEQYF. Here the CDR3 DNA reads TGCGCCAGCAGCTTGGAGCAGGGGCTCTCCTACGAGCAGTACTTC. The genes are TRBV4-3 and TRBJ2-7; TRBD1 might be the D (6 bases). The length of the CDR3 is 15 residues. Germline loops: CDR1 LGHNA, CDR2 YSLEER. Trimming cost V 5 bases and J 0 bases, with 14 bases left between them.

The table lists this clone with a count of one. The chain carries TRBV15 and TRBJ2-3; TRBD1 might be the D (5 bases). The CDR3 runs 14 residues. Germline CDR1 LNHNV, CDR2 YYDKDF (reference sequence). The ends were cut back, 0 bases at V and 6 bases at J, with 10 bases in the middle. This CDR3 is CATSRDQGRDTQYF. The CDR3 DNA follows: TGTGCCACCAGCAGAGATCAGGGTCGGGATACGCAGTATTTT.

The V gene is TRBV7-9, the J gene TRBJ2-5, with D hard to call. The V gene's germline CDR1 is SEHNR and CDR2 FQNEAQ (reference sequence). This CDR3 spans 14 amino acids. V lost 3 bases and J lost 2, with 10 bases in between. The CDR3 DNA follows: TGTGCCAGCAGCTTTGACTCAACACAAGAGACCCAGTACTTC. Its protein product is CASSFDSTQETQYF.

This chain connects TRBV5-1 to TRBJ2-7; D is undetermined. Germline values: CDR1 SGHRS, CDR2 YFSETQ. V was shortened by 0 bases and J by 1 base, with 8 bases between the two germline ends. This CDR3 is 14 amino acids long. The DNA of the CDR3 is TGCGCCAGCAGCTTGGTCGGCCATTCCTACGAGCAGTACTTC. Translation gives CASSLVGHSYEQYF. The full variable domain, with the rest looked up from reference TRBV5-1 and TRBJ2-7, is KAGVTQTPRYLIKTRGQQVTLSCSPISGHRSVSWYQQTPGQGLQFLFEYFSETQRNKGNFPGRFSGRQFSNSRSEMNVSTLELGDSALYLCASSLVGHSYEQYFGPGTRLTVT.

This CDR3 reads CASSGPPGQRLAENTGELFF. The CDR3 DNA is TGCGCCAGCAGTGGGCCGCCGGGACAGAGACTAGCGGAGAACACCGGGGAGCTGTTTTTT. This chain uses TRBV10-2 with TRBJ2-2; 9 nucleotides match TRBD2. Germline V gene data show CDR1 as WSHSY and CDR2 as SAAADI. After removal of 4 bases from V and 1 base from J, the junction contained 16 bases not matched to a gene. This CDR3 has 20 amino acids.

This clone was recorded a few times. The chain uses TRBV4-1 and TRBJ2-5, with D maybe TRBD2 (6 bases). CDR1 is MGHRA, CDR2 YSYEKL, per germline. V shed 3 bases and J shed 7 bases, with 15 bases lying between them. This CDR3 is 14 amino acids long. For the CDR3, the DNA is TGCGCCAGCAGCCAGTTTGCGGGATCCGGGACCCAGTACTTC. This encodes CASSQFAGSGTQYF.

The rearrangement links TRBV28 to TRBJ2-7, with 10 bases that match TRBD1. Germline V CDR1 and CDR2: MDHEN, SYDVKM. Losses at the gene ends were 4 bases for V and 2 bases for J; bases not matched to a gene: 8. The CDR3 has 16 amino acids. The CDR3 region has the DNA TGTGCCAGCAGTTCCCCCGGGACAGGGGCCCCCTACGAGCAGTACTTC. Translation gives CASSSPGTGAPYEQYF.

The CDR3 here is CASSRVVPGHGGYTF. The CDR3 region has the DNA TGTGCCAGCAGCCGCGTAGTTCCGGGACATGGAGGCTACACCTTC. The chain employs TRBV5-4 and TRBJ1-2; D is perhaps TRBD1 (6 bases). The CDR3 runs to 15 residues. The germline V and J ends were trimmed by 4 bases and 8 bases, with 21 bases remaining between them. Germline values: CDR1 SGHNT, CDR2 YYREEE (reference sequence).

Only a few counts were recorded for this clone. The chain combines TRBV12-3 or TRBV12-4 with TRBJ2-1, with 12 bases lining up with TRBD2. This CDR3 comprises 13 residues. The CDR3 is CTTGTSGSNEQFF. CDR3 nucleotide sequence: TGTACCACCGGGACTAGCGGGTCAAATGAGCAGTTCTTC.

This clone was recorded once. J is TRBJ2-1 and V is TRBV7-8, with 13 bases aligning to TRBD2. Germline-derived CDR1 and CDR2 are SGHVS and FQNEAQ. With 5 bases clipped from V and 9 bases from J, the junction kept 10 bases outside the gene matches. CDR3 size: 16 residues. The CDR3 nucleotides are TGTGCCAGCAGCCCATACGGGACTAGCGGGACCGGTGAGCAGTTCTTC. This encodes CASSPYGTSGTGEQFF.

This sequence joins TRBV6-2 or TRBV6-3 and TRBJ2-5, with 8 bases lining up with TRBD1. V lost 0 bases to trimming and J lost 3 bases; unmatched junction nucleotides: 6. CDR3 length: 16 residues. Germline V gene sequence: CDR1 MNHEY, CDR2 SVGEGT. The CDR3 spells CASSYSNRTGKETQYF. In nucleotides, the CDR3 is TGTGCCAGCAGTTACTCCAATAGGACAGGGAAAGAGACCCAGTACTTC.